This TCR beta chain came from a study of blood T cell repertoires in COVID-19. The overall study: For recovered donors of Cohort 3, there were two negative PCRs, clearance, or symptom resolution.

There are 14 residues in the CDR3. Per the germline V gene, CDR1 is MNHEY and CDR2 is SVGAGI. Trimming shortened V by 5 bases and J by 5 bases, and 10 bases separated the two germline ends. The study recruited people aged roughly 18 to 100 years across about two dozen US areas. Participants had their cohort set by participant-reported clinical history. Original data processing: Amplification from reference gene primers served as the basis for estimated nucleated cell counts. Only in-frame clones appear in the TCRdb table, and some are missing; sequencing was by immunoSEQ multiplex PCR. V, J and clone size derive from that table, while D and trimming were established from the DNA sequence. The sample lists a few hundred thousand clones, about 86% occurring once.

The sequence came from a woman aged 45-65 years in a cohort exposed to, infected with or recovered from COVID-19 (not recorded which). This chain connects TRBV6-5 to TRBJ1-6; D is unresolved. Sequences were obtained from PBMCs or T cells enriched from blood (not recorded which). The CDR3 reads CASSPQANNSPLHF. The CDR3 DNA reads as TGTGCCAGCAGTCCCCAGGCGAATAATTCACCCCTCCACTTT.